This T cell receptor beta chain was captured by sequencing in a study of response to subunit inactivated influenza vaccine. Whole-study results and caveats: Only a handful of new T cells, the authors suggested, are recruited with each seasonal influenza vaccination.

This clonotype appeared a few times. Its antigen is unknown. TCRdb reprocessed the RT-PCR reads via MiXCR and lists one record per CDR3 protein. The table has fewer than 600,000 distinct CDR3 sequences, 6.5% to 8% seen once. CDR3 length equals 15 residues. Germline V gene sequence: CDR1 SGHTA, CDR2 FQGNSA. Trimming removed 2 bases at V and 5 bases at J, with 15 bases between. The sequences come from PBMCs from blood, collected less than 30 months after vaccination. The chain is built from TRBV7-2 and TRBJ2-5; a weak D match, TRBD1 (5 bases). The receptor's source is a man aged 50 to 69 who received an inactivated influenza vaccine. This CDR3 is CASSLSAIPGETQYF. CDR3 in DNA: TGTGCCAGCAGCTTAAGTGCCATACCAGGGGAGACCCAGTACTTC.